These T cell receptor beta chains were read from a single sample in a study of blood T cell repertoires in COVID-19. Produced via immunoSEQ multiplex PCR; TCRdb's table is partial and in-frame only. The table records approximately 500,000 clones, about 89% of them present only once. Sequences were obtained from peripheral blood. These receptors all stem from a woman in her forties or fifties with COVID-19, enrolled during active disease. CDR3s include the opening cysteine and the closing phenylalanine or tryptophan. D genes are given only for firm matches. Not all rows give a size; the values are once, few, many and, for expanded clones, a class.

v_call	clone_size	d_call	j_call	cdr3_aa	cdr3_nt
TRBV28	once	-	TRBJ2-5	CASSLSAGASGETQYF	TGTGCCAGCAGTTTATCCGCGGGGGCCTCCGGGGAGACCCAGTACTTC
TRBV2	-	-	TRBJ1-6	CASRVGPPLHF	TGTGCCAGCAGAGTTGGGCCACCCCTCCACTTT
TRBV9	-	-	TRBJ1-1	CASSPFGANTEAFF	TGTGCCAGCAGCCCTTTCGGAGCGAACACTGAAGCTTTCTTT
TRBV12-5	-	-	TRBJ2-3	CASGLVRDTQYF	TGTGCTAGTGGTTTGGTCAGAGATACGCAGTATTTT
TRBV19	-	TRBD1	TRBJ1-3	CASSITGGTLPGNTIYF	TGTGCCAGTAGTATAACAGGGGGCACCCTTCCTGGAAACACCATATATTTT
TRBV7-9	-	TRBD1	TRBJ2-2	CASSSHRGQNTGELFF	TGTGCCAGCAGCTCCCACAGGGGGCAGAACACCGGGGAGCTGTTTTTT
TRBV18	-	-	TRBJ2-6	CASSPARASGANVLTF	TGTGCCAGCTCACCGGCGCGGGCCTCTGGGGCCAACGTCCTGACTTTC
TRBV4-1	-	TRBD1	TRBJ2-5	CASRGTVSTETQYF	TGCGCCAGCAGAGGGACAGTTAGTACGGAGACCCAGTACTTC
TRBV6-6	-	TRBD2	TRBJ2-3	CASSYWGGRDTQYF	TGTGCCAGCAGTTACTGGGGGGGGAGAGATACGCAGTATTTT
TRBV7-8	-	TRBD1	TRBJ1-5	CASSLGAGGQPQHF	TGTGCCAGCAGCTTAGGGGCAGGGGGACAGCCCCAGCATTTT
TRBV19	once	TRBD1	TRBJ2-1	CASSLKHDRGGRNEQFF	TGTGCCAGTAGTCTAAAGCATGACAGGGGTGGAAGGAATGAGCAGTTCTTC
TRBV30	few	-	TRBJ1-1	CAWNPGIPGDTEAFF	TGTGCCTGGAATCCAGGGATACCAGGGGACACTGAAGCTTTCTTT
TRBV5-6	-	TRBD2	TRBJ2-1	CASSLAVGLAGVSEQFF	TGTGCCAGCAGCTTGGCCGTAGGACTAGCGGGGGTCAGTGAGCAGTTCTTC
TRBV9	-	-	TRBJ1-3	CASSPGGSNTIYF	TGTGCCAGCAGCCCCGGGGGTTCAAACACCATATATTTT
TRBV20-1	-	TRBD1	TRBJ1-1	CSAPDREAFF	TGCAGTGCCCCGGACAGGGAAGCTTTCTTT
TRBV4-1	-	TRBD2	TRBJ2-7	CASSQEGGGWQQYF	TGCGCCAGCAGCCAAGAGGGCGGGGGTTGGCAGCAGTACTTC
TRBV12-5	-	-	TRBJ2-2	CASASPTGELFF	TGTGCTAGTGCATCCCCCACCGGGGAGCTGTTTTTT
TRBV5-1	-	TRBD2	TRBJ2-1	CASSLVGLSPVNEQFF	TGCGCCAGCAGCTTGGTGGGACTAAGTCCGGTCAATGAGCAGTTCTTC
TRBV4-1	-	-	TRBJ2-7	CASSTTTGTPPGYEQYF	TGCGCCAGCAGCACAACTACCGGGACACCACCTGGCTACGAGCAGTACTTC
TRBV10-3	-	-	TRBJ1-2	CAISESRQASNYGYTF	TGTGCCATCAGTGAGTCTAGACAGGCATCTAACTATGGCTACACCTTC
TRBV3-1/TRBV3-2	-	TRBD2	TRBJ2-2	CASSQELGVAGGNTGELFF	TGTGCCAGCAGCCAAGAATTGGGTGTGGCGGGGGGAAACACCGGGGAGCTGTTTTTT
TRBV11-2	-	TRBD1	TRBJ2-5	CASSRTGTGLLMETQYF	TGTGCCAGCAGTAGAACCGGGACAGGGCTTTTGATGGAGACCCAGTACTTC
TRBV5-4	-	-	TRBJ2-5	CASSLEGSVEETQYF	TGTGCCAGCAGCTTGGAAGGGAGTGTAGAAGAGACCCAGTACTTC
TRBV30	-	-	TRBJ1-1	CAWSRGGDSTEAFF	TGTGCCTGGAGTAGGGGAGGGGATTCGACTGAAGCTTTCTTT
TRBV7-9	-	-	TRBJ1-1	CASSLAETRETNTEAFF	TGTGCCAGCAGCTTAGCCGAGACCCGGGAAACGAACACTGAAGCTTTCTTT
TRBV30	-	-	TRBJ1-1	CAWSVFRWTEAFF	TGTGCCTGGAGTGTATTTAGATGGACTGAAGCTTTCTTT
TRBV19	-	-	TRBJ1-1	CASTPRRAEAFF	TGTGCCAGTACCCCGCGGAGGGCCGAAGCTTTCTTT
TRBV29-1	-	TRBD1	TRBJ1-1	CSVEIRGQIGVYTEAFF	TGCAGCGTTGAAATCAGGGGGCAAATCGGTGTGTACACTGAAGCTTTCTTT
TRBV4-1	once	-	TRBJ2-1	CASSPGLYNEQFF	TGCGCCAGCAGCCCCGGACTGTACAATGAGCAGTTCTTC
TRBV19	-	TRBD1	TRBJ1-1	CASSSYDRAGTEAFF	TGTGCCAGTAGTTCCTATGACAGGGCGGGCACTGAAGCTTTCTTT
TRBV6-5	-	-	TRBJ1-1	CASSPLPGGDTEAFF	TGTGCCAGCAGTCCCCTCCCGGGGGGAGACACTGAAGCTTTCTTT
TRBV12-5	-	TRBD2	TRBJ2-3	CASGLVPSTSGARSTQYF	TGTGCTAGTGGTTTGGTCCCTTCGACTAGCGGGGCCCGGTCTACGCAGTATTTT
TRBV3-1/TRBV3-2	-	-	TRBJ1-4	CASSQVGGGDEKLFF	TGTGCCAGCAGCCAAGTGGGAGGGGGGGACGAAAAACTGTTTTTT
TRBV9	-	-	TRBJ1-3	CASSLRGEGRDSGNTIYF	TGTGCCAGCAGCTTAAGAGGGGAGGGGAGAGACTCTGGAAACACCATATATTTT
TRBV4-1	-	-	TRBJ2-7	CASSAGPANEQYF	TGCGCCAGCAGCGCGGGGCCAGCAAACGAGCAGTACTTC
TRBV2	once	-	TRBJ1-3	CAGSGDPLRHTIYF	TGTGCCGGGTCGGGGGACCCATTACGCCACACCATATATTTT
TRBV12-3/TRBV12-4	-	-	TRBJ1-1	CASSRAGEAFF	TGTGCCAGCAGTCGGGCAGGGGAAGCTTTCTTT
TRBV6-1	once	-	TRBJ2-6	CASSAETASGANVLTF	TGTGCCAGCAGTGCTGAGACAGCCTCTGGGGCCAACGTCCTGACTTTC
TRBV12-3/TRBV12-4	-	TRBD1	TRBJ1-1	CASSLDRGAEAFF	TGTGCCAGCAGTTTAGACAGGGGCGCTGAAGCTTTCTTT
TRBV4-1	-	-	TRBJ2-3	CASSQASADTQYF	TGCGCCAGCAGCCAGGCTAGCGCTGATACGCAGTATTTT
TRBV5-5	-	-	TRBJ2-4	CASSPGTAPEGYF	TGTGCCAGCAGCCCCGGGACAGCCCCGGAGGGGTACTTC
TRBV27	-	-	TRBJ2-3	CASSDNTDTQYF	TGTGCCAGCAGTGACAACACAGATACGCAGTATTTT
TRBV10-3	-	-	TRBJ2-5	CAISESHAQETQYF	TGTGCCATCAGTGAAAGCCACGCGCAAGAGACCCAGTACTTC
TRBV15	-	-	TRBJ2-3	CATSRGGSTDTQYF	TGTGCCACCAGCAGAGGGGGCAGCACAGATACGCAGTATTTT
TRBV5-1	-	-	TRBJ2-7	CASSFSDSFYEQYF	TGCGCCAGCAGCTTTTCCGACAGCTTCTACGAGCAGTACTTC
TRBV27	-	TRBD1	TRBJ1-2	CASSLSRDRVPGYTF	TGTGCCAGCAGTTTATCGAGGGACAGGGTGCCTGGCTACACCTTC
TRBV15	-	-	TRBJ2-2	CATSRGNLGSTGELFF	TGTGCCACCAGCAGAGGAAACCTAGGAAGCACCGGGGAGCTGTTTTTT
TRBV30	-	TRBD1	TRBJ2-4	CAWSRATGGACYF	TGTGCCTGGAGTAGGGCTACAGGGGGCGCTTGTTACTTC
TRBV19	-	-	TRBJ1-1	CASTARGNTEAFF	TGTGCCAGTACCGCCCGGGGGAACACTGAAGCTTTCTTT
TRBV28	once	TRBD1	TRBJ2-7	CASRPGDRAYEQYF	TGTGCCAGCAGACCCGGGGACAGGGCCTACGAGCAGTACTTC
TRBV10-3	-	TRBD1	TRBJ2-2	CAISRLLRDRGAGELFF	TGTGCCATCAGCCGACTTCTTCGGGACAGGGGTGCCGGGGAGCTGTTTTTT
TRBV6-1	-	TRBD1	TRBJ1-3	CASSEPGQWNTIYF	TGTGCCAGCAGTGAACCGGGACAGTGGAACACCATATATTTT
TRBV18	-	TRBD2	TRBJ2-4	CASSLAGQNIQYF	TGTGCCAGCTCATTAGCGGGGCAAAACATTCAGTACTTC
TRBV11-3	-	TRBD2	TRBJ2-1	CASSFSGGVSYNEQFF	TGTGCCAGCAGCTTTTCGGGGGGGGTATCCTACAATGAGCAGTTCTTC